Below, 7 T cell receptor beta chains from the same sample are listed, as sequenced in a study of graft-versus-host responses after intestinal transplantation. TCRdb's copy holds only in-frame clones and misses some; the assay was immunoSEQ multiplex PCR. Found here are 20,000 to 25,000 clones, approximately 45% of them singletons; the top ten hold 0.88%. Sequencing used alloreactive CD4+ T cells from a mixed lymphocyte reaction culture, obtained before intestinal transplant. Subset described: CFSE-low proliferating T cells sorted from roughly 6-day pre-transplant mixed lymphocyte reaction (GvH or HvG direction). Every receptor here comes from a human patient who received an intestinal transplant.

This clone was seen just once. The J gene is TRBJ1-2, the V gene TRBV7-9, with 10 bases that match TRBD1. With 5 bases clipped from V and 2 bases from J, the junction kept 8 bases outside the gene matches. Germline values: CDR1 SEHNR, CDR2 FQNEAQ (reference sequence). The CDR3 extends over 16 amino acids. CDR3 sequence: CASSTGDRGYNYGYTF. The CDR3 bases are TGTGCCAGCAGCACCGGGGACAGGGGTTACAACTATGGCTACACCTTC.

The V and J genes are TRBV7-9 and TRBJ1-2, with 7 bases identical to TRBD1. CDR3 size: 15 residues. V dropped 5 bases and J dropped 2; count of bases not matched to a gene: 8. Germline CDR1 is SEHNR and CDR2 is FQNEAQ (reference sequence). The DNA for the CDR3 is TGTGCCAGCAGCCCCCAGGGGGGTTTAAACTATGGCTACACCTTC. Its translation is CASSPQGGLNYGYTF.

The chain employs TRBV2 and TRBJ1-5, with 7 nucleotides matching TRBD1. CDR3 length: 15 amino acids. Germline V gene data show CDR1 as SNHLY and CDR2 as FYNNEI. Losses at the gene ends were 6 bases for V and 4 bases for J; bases not matched to a gene: 9. CDR3: CASRKQGLPNQPQHF. CDR3 nucleotide sequence: TGTGCCAGCAGGAAACAGGGGCTGCCTAATCAGCCCCAGCATTTT. The full variable domain, completed using reference TRBV2 and TRBJ1-5, is EPEVTQTPSHQVTQMGQEVILRCVPISNHLYFYWYRQILGQKVEFLVSFYNNEISEKSEIFDDQFSVERPDGSNFTLKIRSTKLEDSAMYFCASRKQGLPNQPQHFGDGTRLSIL.

The V call is TRBV15, the J call TRBJ1-4, with a possible D match to TRBD1 (5 bases). CDR3 length: 13 residues. Trimming pared 5 bases from V and 8 bases from J, leaving 12 bases between. The V gene's germline CDR1 is LNHNV and CDR2 YYDKDF (reference sequence). The CDR3 DNA is TGTGCCACCAGCCCTCCGGGGGGGGAAAAACTGTTTTTT. Translation: CATSPPGGEKLFF.

The chain recombines TRBV5-4 with TRBJ2-7; 7 positions match TRBD1. V shed 4 bases and J 1 base; nucleotides not matched to a gene: 2. Germline CDR1 and CDR2: SGHNT and YYREEE (reference sequence). The CDR3 totals 13 residues. The CDR3 is CASSATGSYEQYF. DNA for the CDR3: TGTGCCAGCAGCGCGACAGGGTCCTACGAGCAGTACTTC.

In its sample, this clone was seen a few times. The rearrangement links TRBV5-1 to TRBJ2-7, with 13 bases that match TRBD2. The V gene end was trimmed by 4 bases and the J gene end by 0 bases; junction bases not matched to a gene: 1. The CDR3 spans 15 residues. CDR1 SGHRS and CDR2 YFSETQ come from the germline V gene. The CDR3 region has the DNA TGCGCCAGCAGCCGGACTAGCGGGGGCTCCTACGAGCAGTACTTC. Residues: CASSRTSGGSYEQYF.

CDR3 sequence reads: CASNPSGYNEQFF. The DNA of the CDR3 is TGTGCCAGCAATCCTAGCGGGTACAATGAGCAGTTCTTC. This chain connects TRBV25-1 to TRBJ2-1, with 8 bases identical to TRBD2. The junction had 3 bases not matched to a gene; V was cut back by 7 bases and J by 4 bases. CDR3 size: 13 residues. Germline CDR1 reads MGHDK; CDR2 reads SYGVNS.